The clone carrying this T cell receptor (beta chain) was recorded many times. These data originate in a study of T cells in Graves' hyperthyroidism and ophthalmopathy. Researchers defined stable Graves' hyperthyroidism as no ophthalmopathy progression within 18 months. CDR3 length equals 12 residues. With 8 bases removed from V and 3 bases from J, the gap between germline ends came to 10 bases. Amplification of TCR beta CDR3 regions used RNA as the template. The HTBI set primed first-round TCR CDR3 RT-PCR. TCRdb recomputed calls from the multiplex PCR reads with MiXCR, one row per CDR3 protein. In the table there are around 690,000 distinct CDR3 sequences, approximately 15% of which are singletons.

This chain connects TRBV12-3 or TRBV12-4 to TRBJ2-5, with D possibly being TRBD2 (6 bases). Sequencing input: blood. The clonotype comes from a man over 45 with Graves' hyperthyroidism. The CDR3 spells CASSRREETQYF. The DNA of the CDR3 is TGTGCCAGCTCCCGGAGGGAAGAGACCCAGTACTTC.